This T cell receptor beta chain was sequenced for a study of control samples from healthy donors and cancer patients. CDR1 LNHDA and CDR2 SQIVND come from the germline V gene (reference sequence). Trimming removed 3 bases at V and 9 bases at J, with 11 bases between. CDR3 length: 12 residues. Produced via immunoSEQ multiplex PCR; TCRdb's table is partial and in-frame only. The sample includes 100,000 to 150,000 clones, about 92% of them seen just once. The J gene is TRBJ1-1, the V gene TRBV19; D might be TRBD1 (5 bases). Material: PBMCs. This receptor was obtained from a man at least 80 years old with head and neck cancer. CDR3 amino acids: CASSIFGGQAFF. The CDR3 nucleotides are TGTGCCAGTAGTATTTTTGGGGGACAAGCTTTCTTT.